A single sample is the source of the 2 T cell receptor beta chains below, sequenced in a study of shared T cell receptors in the human thymus. Method: immunoSEQ multiplex PCR; TCRdb's copy keeps in-frame clones and lacks some. The data contain hundreds of thousands of clones, approximately 80% of them singletons. This sample also appeared in a second study, on human thymus T cells.

The sequenced material came from thymocytes. These receptors came from a boy under two years old with a congenital heart defect.

The J gene is TRBJ2-5, the V gene TRBV25-1, with 8 bases identical to TRBD1. Germline assignment: CDR1 MGHDK and CDR2 SYGVNS. V dropped 10 bases and J dropped 2; count of bases not matched to a gene: 15. This CDR3 has 16 residues. The CDR3 DNA reads TGTGCCACCGAGGTCCCCCCGACAGGGGAGCAAGAGACCCAGTACTTC. It yields the protein CATEVPPTGEQETQYF.

V and J are TRBV7-9 and TRBJ1-5; the match to TRBD1 covers 8 bases. Germline CDR1 is SEHNR and CDR2 is FQNEAQ (reference sequence). V trimming: 5 bases; J trimming: 0 bases; junction bases outside the gene matches: 3. The CDR3 covers 15 residues. CDR3 DNA sequence: TGTGCCAGCAGCCGGACAGGGCCTAGCAATCAGCCCCAGCATTTT. Translated, it gives CASSRTGPSNQPQHF.